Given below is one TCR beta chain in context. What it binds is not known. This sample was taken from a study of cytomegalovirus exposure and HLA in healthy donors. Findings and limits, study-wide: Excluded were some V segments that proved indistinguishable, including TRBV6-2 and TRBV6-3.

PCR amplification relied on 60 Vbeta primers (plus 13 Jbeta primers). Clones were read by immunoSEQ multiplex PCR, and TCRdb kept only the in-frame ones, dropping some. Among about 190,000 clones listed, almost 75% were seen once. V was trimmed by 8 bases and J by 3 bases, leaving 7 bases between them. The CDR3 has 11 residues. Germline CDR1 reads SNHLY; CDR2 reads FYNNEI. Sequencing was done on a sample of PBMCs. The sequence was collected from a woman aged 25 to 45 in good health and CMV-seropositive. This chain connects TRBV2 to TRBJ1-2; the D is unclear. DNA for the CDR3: TGTGCCAGCCGGCGGGACTATGGCTACACCTTC. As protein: CASRRDYGYTF.